This T cell receptor (beta chain) was observed in a study of T cell repertoires in ileal Crohn's disease. This CDR3 has 16 residues. V was cut by 0 bases and J by 0 bases, with 10 bases left in between. Germline CDR1 reads SGDLS; CDR2 reads YYNGEE. Repertoires were generated with immunoSEQ multiplex PCR, while TCRdb's copy carries only in-frame clones and drops some. The sample records roughly 3,500 clones, more than 80% being singletons. The time point here: inflamed ileum from the surgical specimen. J is TRBJ1-3 and V is TRBV9, with no clear D. The sequence was obtained from an adult with Crohn's disease. Specimen: ileal tissue. The CDR3 DNA follows: TGTGCCAGCAGCGTAGCTCCCATCCCCTCTGGAAACACCATATATTTT. Its translation is CASSVAPIPSGNTIYF.